What follows are 17 T cell receptor beta chains derived from one specimen sequenced in a study of identifying expanded T cells in peripheral blood. Sequenced by immunoSEQ multiplex PCR; TCRdb stores in-frame clones only, minus some. The table lists about 63,000 clones, about four fifths of them singletons. The sequenced sample was blood. All receptors derive from a person aged 18 to 75 in good health.

This chain joins TRBV5-6 and TRBJ2-7; TRBD1 matches at 7 bases. J gave up 1 base and V 4 bases, and 8 bases lay outside the gene matches. CDR3 length equals 15 residues. The germline CDR1 and CDR2 sequences are SGHDT and YYEEEE. CDR3 bases: TGTGCCAGCAGCGGAACAGGGGCGGCTTCCTACGAGCAGTACTTC. Encoded protein: CASSGTGAASYEQYF.

This clone was seen just once. This chain links TRBV2 with TRBJ1-1, with 7 bases fitting TRBD1. CDR3 length: 12 amino acids. CDR1 is SNHLY and CDR2 is FYNNEI in the germline V gene. Unmatched junction bases numbered 9, after V lost 7 bases and J lost 10 bases. The CDR3 region has the DNA TGTGCCAGCACCGGGGAGGGGGCTAGAGCTTTCTTT. The encoded protein is CASTGEGARAFF.

This clone was detected only a few times. The chain employs TRBV7-8 and TRBJ2-7, with D perhaps matching TRBD2 (6 bases). Germline lookup yields CDR1 SGHVS and CDR2 FQNEAQ. The CDR3 length is 13 residues. V was shortened by 5 bases and J by 9 bases, with 17 bases between the two germline ends. CDR3 coding DNA: TGTGCCAGCAGCGAATTAACTGGGACTCCGCAGTACGTC. This encodes CASSELTGTPQYV.

V and J are TRBV5-1 and TRBJ2-1; D possibly corresponds to TRBD2 (6 bases). V shed 1 base and J shed 0 bases, with 14 bases lying between them. There are 17 residues in the CDR3. Looked up from germline, CDR1 is SGHRS and CDR2 is YFSETQ. In nucleotides, the CDR3 is TGCGCCAGCAGCTTGTACTCTAGCGCGTCCTCCTACAATGAGCAGTTCTTC. The encoded protein is CASSLYSSASSYNEQFF.

Concerning this clone: Other DNA sequences in this sample translate to the same CDR3. This chain joins TRBV7-9 and TRBJ2-3, with 8 nucleotides matching TRBD2. J was trimmed by 2 bases and V by 9 bases; bases with no gene match: 4. Per germline, CDR1 SEHNR and CDR2 FQNEAQ (reference sequence). The CDR3 consists of 13 residues. CDR3 sequence: CASERGNTDTQYF. The CDR3, as DNA: TGTGCCAGTGAGCGGGGGAACACAGATACGCAGTATTTT.

The gene calls are TRBV11-2 and TRBJ2-5, with a possible D match to TRBD2 (6 bases). Germline assignment: CDR1 SGHAT and CDR2 FQNNGV. This CDR3 spans 16 amino acids. Trimming left V 3 bases short and J 2 bases short, with 16 bases between. In DNA form, the CDR3 reads TGTGCCAGCAGCTTTTCGCCGGGACGGGAGCAAGAGACCCAGTACTTC. This gives the protein CASSFSPGREQETQYF.

The chain employs TRBV7-9 and TRBJ2-5; weak D call: TRBD2 (5 bases). The germline V gene has CDR1 SEHNR and CDR2 FQNEAQ (reference sequence). There are 14 residues in the CDR3. Trimming took 8 bases from V and 4 from J, leaving 17 bases between them. The CDR3 loop is CASVVSGIGETQYF. The DNA of the CDR3 is TGTGCCAGCGTCGTATCCGGGATCGGAGAGACCCAGTACTTC. The whole variable domain, filled in from reference TRBV7-9 and TRBJ2-5, reads DTGVSQNPRHKITKRGQNVTFRCDPISEHNRLYWYRQTLGQGPEFLTYFQNEAQLEKSRLLSDRFSAERPKGSFSTLEIQRTEQGDSAMYLCASVVSGIGETQYFGPGTRLLVL.

The chain employs TRBV7-2 and TRBJ2-5, with D possibly TRBD1 on 6 matching bases. The CDR3 consists of 13 residues. Trimming pared 4 bases from V and 5 bases from J, leaving 11 bases between. CDR1 is SGHTA and CDR2 is FQGNSA in the germline V gene. The CDR3 here is CASSSLRGETQYF. CDR3 bases: TGTGCCAGCAGCTCCCTTAGGGGGGAGACCCAGTACTTC.

This chain connects TRBV6-5 to TRBJ2-7; tentative D call: TRBD2 (5 bases). Trimming removed 2 bases from V and 4 bases from J, with 9 bases in between. This CDR3 contains 13 residues. Germline values: CDR1 MNHEY, CDR2 SVGAGI. The CDR3 region is CASSYSGRYEQYF. CDR3 sequence (DNA): TGTGCCAGCAGTTACAGCGGAAGATACGAGCAGTACTTC.

The V gene is TRBV7-8, the J gene TRBJ2-1; 13 bases are a match to TRBD2. The length of the CDR3 is 17 residues. Trimming at V came to 3 bases and at J to 0 bases, leaving 2 bases not matched to a gene. The germline CDR1 and CDR2 sequences are SGHVS and FQNEAQ. CDR3 nucleotides: TGTGCCAGCAGCTTGCGGACTAGCGGGAGCTCCTACAATGAGCAGTTCTTC. As protein: CASSLRTSGSSYNEQFF.

This sequence joins TRBV30 and TRBJ2-1, with TRBD2 identical over 7 bases. CDR1 and CDR2 from the germline V gene are GTSNPN and SVGIG (reference sequence). With 4 bases clipped from V and 1 base from J, the junction kept 16 bases outside the gene matches. The CDR3 runs 18 residues. The CDR3 bases are TGTGCCTGGACCCAGACACGCACTAGCGTAGGATCCTACAATGAGCAGTTCTTC. This encodes CAWTQTRTSVGSYNEQFF.

The rearrangement joins TRBV11-2 to TRBJ1-2; 9 bases match TRBD1. Trimming removed 5 bases from V and 8 bases from J; junction bases left unmatched: 9. The germline V gene has CDR1 SGHAT and CDR2 FQNNGV. The CDR3 contains 14 residues. Written as DNA, the CDR3 is TGTGCCAGCAGCCCCCGGACAGGGGCCAGCGGCTACACCTTC. Its protein product is CASSPRTGASGYTF.

The chain employs TRBV7-9 and TRBJ2-2, with a weak D call TRBD1 (6 bases). V was trimmed by 2 bases and J by 3 bases, leaving 13 bases between them. The CDR3 spans 16 residues. In germline, CDR1 is SEHNR, CDR2 FQNEAQ (reference sequence). CDR3 sequence (DNA): TGTGCCAGCAGCTTAAAAAAGCAGGGGTACACCGGGGAGCTGTTTTTT. This codes for CASSLKKQGYTGELFF.

The chain combines TRBV2 with TRBJ1-3; TRBD1 is a possible D gene (5 bases). This CDR3 is built from 17 residues. Trimming removed 6 bases from V and 1 base from J, with 19 bases in between. Looked up from germline, CDR1 is SNHLY and CDR2 is FYNNEI. The CDR3 sequence is CASSPQGGRRSGNTIYF. The CDR3 nucleotides read TGTGCCAGCAGCCCCCAGGGAGGCAGGCGATCTGGAAACACCATATATTTT.

The rearrangement uses TRBV29-1 and TRBJ2-7; D perhaps matches TRBD1 (7 bases). With 7 bases removed from V and 4 bases from J, the gap between germline ends came to 14 bases. The CDR3 is 12 amino acids. Germline assignment: CDR1 SQVTM and CDR2 ANQGSEA. The CDR3 spells CSARGTAYEQYF. In DNA, the CDR3 is TGCAGCGCCCGGGGGACAGCTTACGAGCAGTACTTC.

The chain joins TRBV10-2 to TRBJ2-2; no reliable D call. The CDR3 length is 14 residues. Germline CDR1 and CDR2: WSHSY and SAAADI. Trimming pared 2 bases from V and 7 bases from J, leaving 11 bases between. Here the CDR3 reads CASSEKADDGELFF. The CDR3 DNA sequence: TGCGCCAGCAGTGAGAAGGCTGATGACGGGGAGCTGTTTTTT.

The CDR3 is CASSPTGGLAGGPYEQYV. The CDR3 DNA is TGTGCCAGCAGCCCGACAGGGGGACTAGCGGGGGGGCCTTACGAGCAGTACGTC. This chain links TRBV2 with TRBJ2-7, with 16 positions matching TRBD2. Germline CDR1 is SNHLY and CDR2 is FYNNEI. There are 18 residues in the CDR3. V gave up 6 bases and J gave up 4 bases; unmatched junction bases: 12.